The 16 T cell receptor beta chains below were found in one sample sequenced in a study of glioma-infiltrating T cells. Amplification of TCR alpha and beta CDR3 regions from RNA used iRepertoire nested multiplex PCR. TCRdb used MiXCR to reprocess the multiplex PCR reads, holding one entry per CDR3 protein. Seen here are some 90,000 distinct CDR3 sequences, 35% to 45% observed once, and the top ten hold roughly two fifths. The sample was glioma tissue, nonneoplastic brain tissue, or PBMCs (not recorded which). The origin of the receptors is a human donor with low-grade glioma or glioblastoma, undergoing nonglioma brain surgery, or in good health (not recorded which).

This clonotype occurred many times. The genes are TRBV20-1 and TRBJ2-3; 7 positions agree with TRBD2. V was pared by 3 bases and J by 6 bases, with 6 bases of the junction left unmatched. Germline V gene data show CDR1 as DFQATT and CDR2 as SNEGSKA (reference sequence). The CDR3 is 13 residues long. The CDR3 sequence: CSARSGVVDTQYF. The CDR3 nucleotides are TGCAGTGCTAGGAGCGGGGTTGTGGATACGCAGTATTTT.

In regard to this clonotype: Possible read error: a much larger clone is one base away. This chain joins TRBV4-1 and TRBJ2-5, with D hard to call. This CDR3 comprises 16 residues. Germline CDR1 reads MGHRA; CDR2 reads YSYEKL. CDR3 in amino acids: CASSTGARPVGETQYF. The DNA of the CDR3 is TGTGCCAGCAGCACTGGAGCCCGCCCGGTAGGAGAGACCCAGTACTTC.

As concerns this clonotype: This CDR3 fails to terminate in the conserved phenylalanine or tryptophan, so it likely reflects a read error. This sequence joins TRBV6-5 and TRBJ2-3, with no clear D. This CDR3 has 17 residues. Germline assignment: CDR1 MNHEY and CDR2 SVGAGI. With 0 bases removed from V and 0 bases from J, the gap between germline ends came to 13 bases. The CDR3 region is CASSYSIRRSSTDTQYP. Here the CDR3 DNA reads TGTGCCAGCAGTTACTCGATTCGGCGCTCCAGCACAGATACGCAGTATCCT.

Worth noting for this clonotype: At one boundary the junction diverges from the germline segment, which might be a read error. V usage is TRBV7-9 and J usage is TRBJ1-1; D is unresolved. The CDR3 totals 13 residues. Germline V gene sequence: CDR1 SEHNR, CDR2 FQNEAQ (reference sequence). The CDR3 bases are TGTGCCAGCAGCTTAAGCATGAATGCTGAAGCTTACTTT. It is translated as CASSLSMNAEAYF. The whole variable domain, filled in from reference TRBV7-9 and TRBJ1-1, reads DTGVSQNPRHKITKRGQNVTFRCDPISEHNRLYWYRQTLGQGPEFLTYFQNEAQLEKSRLLSDRFSAERPKGSFSTLEIQRTEQGDSAMYLCASSLSMNAEAYFGQGTRLTVV.

Remarks on this clonotype: Its ends do not fully match the called genes, so a read error is possible. The chain employs TRBV7-2 and TRBJ2-6, with D perhaps TRBD1 or TRBD2 (7 bases each). The CDR3 length is 18 residues. Germline assignment: CDR1 SGHTA and CDR2 FQGNSA. CDR3 in DNA: TGTGCCAGCAGCTTAGCCCCCCAGGGGGGGGTGGGGGCCAACGTCATGACTTTC. This gives the protein CASSLAPQGGVGANVMTF.

This clonotype was found a few times. A much larger clone differs by one base, so this may be a read error. The V call is TRBV19, the J call TRBJ1-3; the match to TRBD1 covers 10 bases. After removal of 9 bases from V and 3 bases from J, the junction contained 11 bases not matched to a gene. The V gene's germline CDR1 is LNHDA and CDR2 SQIVND (reference sequence). CDR3 length: 16 amino acids. The CDR3 region has the DNA TGTGCCAGCGGCCCGACCGGGACAGGGGTTGGAAACACCATATATTTT. Protein product: CASGPTGTGVGNTIYF.

With respect to this clonotype: Germline is not matched at one junction end, which may reflect a read error. J is TRBJ2-5 and V is TRBV2, with 7 bases identical to TRBD1. This CDR3 contains 16 residues. Germline lookup yields CDR1 SNHLY and CDR2 FYNNEI. The CDR3 loop reads CASRDTGDKSQEAQYF. In DNA form, the CDR3 reads TGTGCCAGCAGGGACACAGGGGACAAGAGCCAAGAGGCCCAGTACTTC.

The CDR3 DNA follows: TGTGTTAGCAGTTCAAAAGGACTCCTGAGGGCAGATACGCAGTATTTT. This gives the protein CVSSSKGLLRADTQYF. The chain uses TRBV28 and TRBJ2-3; a weak D match, TRBD2 (5 bases). The CDR3 covers 16 residues. CDR1 and CDR2 (germline): MDHEN, SYDVKM.

This clonotype has just one count. One base away lies a much larger clone, so this may be a sequencing read error. This chain connects TRBV12-3 or TRBV12-4 to TRBJ1-5; a weak D match, TRBD1 (5 bases). V lost 2 bases, J lost 9 bases, and 14 bases lay in between. The CDR3 is made up of 14 amino acids. The CDR3: CASSLTSGRRPQHF. CDR3 bases: TGTGCCAGCAGTTTAACTTCGGGGCGACGGCCCCAGCATTTT.

In this sample, this clonotype turned up many times. The chain couples TRBV4-1 to TRBJ1-2; a possible D gene is TRBD1 (5 bases). Germline V gene data show CDR1 as MGHRA and CDR2 as YSYEKL. Trimming stripped 2 bases from V and 7 bases from J, with 17 bases between. The CDR3 spans 15 residues. The CDR3 is CASSQTSSQGGGYTF. The DNA for the CDR3 is TGCGCCAGCAGCCAAACCTCCTCGCAGGGTGGTGGCTACACCTTC.

This clonotype was counted many times. This chain connects TRBV7-3 to TRBJ2-7, with a tentative D call TRBD1 (6 bases). Germline V gene lookup returns CDR1 SGHTA and CDR2 FQGTGA. V lost 0 bases to trimming and J lost 2 bases, with 8 bases between them. The CDR3 length is 14 residues. CDR3 amino acids: CASSLTPGAYEQYF. The CDR3 nucleotides are TGTGCCAGCAGCTTAACTCCAGGGGCCTACGAGCAGTACTTC.

V and J are TRBV27 and TRBJ2-7, with D possibly being TRBD2 (6 bases). The CDR3 is 14 residues long. With 1 base removed from V and 7 bases from J, the gap between germline ends came to 14 bases. The germline CDR1 and CDR2 sequences are MNHEY and SMNVEV (reference sequence). The chain's CDR3 is CASSLYTGTGEQYF. The CDR3 DNA sequence: TGTGCCAGCAGTTTATATACCGGGACTGGGGAGCAGTACTTC.

J is TRBJ2-3 and V is TRBV2, with TRBD1 matching over 9 bases. Germline CDR1 and CDR2: SNHLY and FYNNEI. The V gene end was trimmed by 4 bases and the J gene end by 10 bases; junction bases not matched to a gene: 6. The CDR3 spans 13 residues. The CDR3 DNA is TGTGCCAGCAGTGGGACAGGGGCCGATGCGCAGTATTTT. Translating gives CASSGTGADAQYF. The complete variable domain, with remaining parts taken from reference TRBV2 and TRBJ2-3, reads EPEVTQTPSHQVTQMGQEVILRCVPISNHLYFYWYRQILGQKVEFLVSFYNNEISEKSEIFDDQFSVERPDGSNFTLKIRSTKLEDSAMYFCASSGTGADAQYFGPGTRLTVL.

The rearrangement joins TRBV4-1 to TRBJ2-7; D perhaps matches TRBD1 (6 bases). This CDR3 spans 12 amino acids. Looked up from germline, CDR1 is MGHRA and CDR2 is YSYEKL. V gave up 8 bases and J gave up 2 bases, with 10 bases separating them. Written as DNA, the CDR3 is TGCGCCAGCGGCTACAGGGCCTACGAGCAGTACTTC. It specifies CASGYRAYEQYF.

Concerning this clonotype itself: This may be a read error, as it is one base from a much larger clone. This chain joins TRBV5-6 and TRBJ2-1, with TRBD1 matching over 7 bases. The CDR3 runs to 13 residues. From germline, CDR1 is SGHDT and CDR2 YYEEEE. V was clipped by 4 bases and J by 9 bases; unmatched bases: 7. The CDR3 region has the DNA TGTGCCAGCAGCGGATACAGGGGACGTGAGCAGTTCTTC. Amino acids: CASSGYRGREQFF.

This clonotype was detected many times. The chain uses TRBV7-8 and TRBJ2-7; D could derive from TRBD1 or TRBD2 (6 bases each). Germline V gene data show CDR1 as SGHVS and CDR2 as FQNEAQ. Trimming removed 5 bases at V and 5 bases at J, with 19 bases between. The CDR3 is made up of 15 amino acids. In DNA, the CDR3 is TGTGCCAGCAGCCCTAGCGTGGGGGGCCATAACGAGCAGTACTTC. It encodes CASSPSVGGHNEQYF.